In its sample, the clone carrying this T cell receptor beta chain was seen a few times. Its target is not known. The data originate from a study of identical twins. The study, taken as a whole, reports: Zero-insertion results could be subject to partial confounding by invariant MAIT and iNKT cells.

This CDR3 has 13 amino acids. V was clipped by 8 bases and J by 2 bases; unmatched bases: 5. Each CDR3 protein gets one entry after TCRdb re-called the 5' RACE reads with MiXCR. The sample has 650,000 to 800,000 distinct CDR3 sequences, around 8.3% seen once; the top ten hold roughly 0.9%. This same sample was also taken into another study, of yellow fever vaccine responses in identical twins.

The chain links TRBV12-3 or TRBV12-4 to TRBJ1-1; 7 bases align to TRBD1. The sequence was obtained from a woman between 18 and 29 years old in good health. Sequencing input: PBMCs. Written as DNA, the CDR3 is TGTGCCAGCTGGGGACAGCTTAACACTGAAGCTTTCTTT. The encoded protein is CASWGQLNTEAFF.